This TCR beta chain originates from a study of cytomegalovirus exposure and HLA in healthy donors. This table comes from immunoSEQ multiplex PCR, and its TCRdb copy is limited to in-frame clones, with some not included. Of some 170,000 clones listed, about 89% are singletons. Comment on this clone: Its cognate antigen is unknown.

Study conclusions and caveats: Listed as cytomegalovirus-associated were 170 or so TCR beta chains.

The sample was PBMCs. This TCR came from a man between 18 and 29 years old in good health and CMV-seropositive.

The DNA of the CDR3 is TGTGCCTGGTGGACAGGGGTTAGGAACACTGAAGCTTTCTTT. This encodes CAWWTGVRNTEAFF. The genes are TRBV30 and TRBJ1-1, with 9 bases fitting TRBD1. This CDR3 is built from 14 residues. V shed 5 bases and J 1 base; nucleotides not matched to a gene: 5. Per the germline V gene, CDR1 is GTSNPN and CDR2 is SVGIG (reference sequence).